The 28 T cell receptor beta chains below come from one sample, sequenced in a study of tumor-infiltrating lymphocytes in glioblastoma multiforme. Multiple V-beta primers and a C-beta primer amplified TCRB from RNA. TCRdb reprocessed the multiplex PCR reads via MiXCR and lists one record per CDR3 protein. The repertoire consists of just over 9,000 distinct CDR3 sequences, with around two thirds occurring once and the leading ten covering around 76%. Sequenced material: brain tumor tissue. Receptors originate from a male donor with glioblastoma.

Comments on this clonotype: No conserved phenylalanine or tryptophan ends this CDR3, so it is likely a read error. The rearrangement links TRBV6-5 to TRBJ2-3, with D unresolved. The germline V and J ends were trimmed by 8 bases and 6 bases, with 9 bases remaining between them. The CDR3 consists of 11 residues. Germline lookup yields CDR1 MNHEY and CDR2 SVGAGI. The chain's CDR3 is CASSYRDTQYL. The CDR3, as DNA: TGTGCCAGCTCCTACCGGGATACGCAGTATTTA.

On this clonotype itself: Since a much larger clone is just one base distant, this may be a read error. The rearrangement uses TRBV20-1 and TRBJ2-1; D gene unclear. V lost 5 bases and J 3 bases, leaving 14 bases between the germline ends. Germline values: CDR1 DFQATT, CDR2 SNEGSKA (reference sequence). The CDR3 has 14 residues. In DNA, the CDR3 is TGCAGTGCTCGGAGCTGGGGATTCTACAATGAGCAGTTCTTC. It yields the protein CSARSWGFYNEQFF.

The chain employs TRBV11-3 and TRBJ2-2; D not certain. The CDR3 totals 13 residues. V was shortened by 5 bases and J by 6 bases, with 10 bases between the two germline ends. Germline CDR1 reads SGHNT; CDR2 reads YENEEA. The CDR3 coding sequence is TGTGCCAGCAGCCCCGGAGACGCCGGGGAGCTGTTTTTT. Protein product: CASSPGDAGELFF.

In regard to this clonotype: Here the CDR3 omits its conserved ending phenylalanine or tryptophan, so a read error is the likely source. The V gene is TRBV20-1, the J gene TRBJ1-6, with D unresolved. CDR1 is DFQATT and CDR2 is SNEGSKA in the germline V gene (reference sequence). This CDR3 contains 15 residues. Trimming shortened V by 8 bases and J by 7 bases, and 21 bases separated the two germline ends. The CDR3 DNA is TGCAGTTCTGGAGGGCGGGGTTCCGTGAATTCACCCCTCCACTCT. Amino acid sequence: CSSGGRGSVNSPLHS.

The gene calls are TRBV11-2 and TRBJ1-5, with D maybe TRBD1 (5 bases). V shed 4 bases and J shed 2 bases, with 12 bases lying between them. Germline CDR1 is SGHAT and CDR2 is FQNNGV. CDR3 size: 15 residues. The CDR3 bases are TGTGCCAGCAGCTACGGGACGGGGGGCAATCAGCCCCAGCATTTT. This encodes CASSYGTGGNQPQHF.

A word on this clonotype: This may be a read error, as it is one base from a much larger clone. V gene TRBV10-3 combines with J gene TRBJ1-2, with a weak D call TRBD1 (5 bases). Trimming left V 3 bases short and J 3 bases short, with 17 bases between. The CDR3 length is 16 residues. From germline, CDR1 is ENHRY and CDR2 SYGVKD. CDR3 in amino acids: CAISDPAGGEDYGYTF. The CDR3 DNA sequence: TGTGCCATCAGTGATCCCGCCGGGGGAGAGGACTATGGCTACACCTTC.

Points on this clonotype: Lacking the conserved final phenylalanine or tryptophan, this CDR3 likely reflects a read error. The limits of the CDR3 on the DNA are not certain, so only TCRdb's listed CDR3 is given. The chain employs TRBV20-1 and TRBJ1-1; no DNA check was done on the table's D call, TRBD1. The CDR3 sequence runs 14 residues, both termini included. Germline assignment: CDR1 DFQATT and CDR2 SNEGSKA (reference sequence). The CDR3 spells CSAGSAGESTEAFI.

As regards this clonotype: A junction end diverges from the germline sequence, so it may reflect a read error. V gene TRBV11-2 combines with J gene TRBJ2-1, with D possibly matching TRBD1 (6 bases). Per the germline V gene, CDR1 is SGHAT and CDR2 is FQNNGV. The length of the CDR3 is 13 residues. The CDR3 coding sequence is TGTATCAGCAGCTTAGGTAGGGGGAATGAGCAGTTCTTT. Its translation: CISSLGRGNEQFF.

Comment on this clonotype: An end of the junction does not agree with germline; a read error may underlie this. The V and J genes are TRBV20-1 and TRBJ1-4; D might be TRBD1 (6 bases). CDR1 is DFQATT and CDR2 is SNEGSKA in the germline V gene (reference sequence). The CDR3 sequence is 17 residues long. The CDR3 protein is CSARDRAGVSTNKKLFF. The CDR3 bases are TGCAGTGCTCGAGATAGGGCAGGGGTCTCAACTAATAAAAAACTGTTTTTC.

The genes are TRBV11-2 and TRBJ2-3, with TRBD2 identical over 7 bases. The junction had 1 base not matched to a gene; V was cut back by 5 bases and J by 2 bases. The CDR3 is 13 residues long. Germline V gene sequence: CDR1 SGHAT, CDR2 FQNNGV. The CDR3 here is CASSLAATDTQYF. DNA of the CDR3: TGTGCCAGCAGCCTAGCGGCCACAGATACGCAGTATTTT.

The chain carries TRBV2 and TRBJ1-5; possibly TRBD1 for D (5 bases). CDR1 and CDR2 from the germline V gene are SNHLY and FYNNEI. The CDR3 totals 17 residues. V was cut by 4 bases and J by 2 bases, with 18 bases left in between. The CDR3 reads CASSGDSISVGNQPQHF. CDR3 nucleotides: TGTGCCAGCAGTGGGGACTCCATCTCAGTAGGCAATCAGCCCCAGCATTTT.

The CDR3 DNA sequence: TGCAGTGCTAGGAGAGAGGCCGCGAACACCGGGGAGCTGTTTTTT. Translating gives CSARREAANTGELFF. This chain links TRBV20-1 with TRBJ2-2; no clear D gene. The CDR3 sequence is 15 residues long. The germline CDR1 and CDR2 sequences are DFQATT and SNEGSKA (reference sequence). V was shortened by 3 bases and J by 0 bases, with 11 bases between the two germline ends.

The chain joins TRBV20-1 to TRBJ2-7, with 7 positions matching TRBD2. Looked up from germline, CDR1 is DFQATT and CDR2 is SNEGSKA (reference sequence). V trimming: 0 bases; J trimming: 2 bases; junction bases outside the gene matches: 7. The CDR3 contains 15 residues. This chain's CDR3 is CSARDESGNPYEQYF. Written as DNA, the CDR3 is TGCAGTGCTAGAGATGAAAGCGGGAATCCCTACGAGCAGTACTTC.

This clonotype was seen just once. A read error may account for a junction end that differs from germline. The chain combines TRBV6-6 with TRBJ2-1; 8 bases agree with TRBD2. CDR1 and CDR2 from the germline V gene are MNHNY and SVGAGI (reference sequence). CDR3 length: 18 amino acids. The CDR3: CASTLNRLMAGGYNDQFF. The CDR3 DNA sequence: TGTGCCAGCACCCTCAATCGGTTAATGGCGGGAGGATACAATGATCAGTTCTTC.

The genes are TRBV5-5 and TRBJ1-2; D possibly corresponds to TRBD1 (5 bases). V was pared by 3 bases and J by 3 bases, with 9 bases between. CDR3 length: 13 residues. Germline-derived CDR1 and CDR2 are SGHKS and YYEKEE (reference sequence). The CDR3 sequence: CASSSGHHYGYTF. CDR3 nucleotide sequence: TGTGCCAGCAGCTCAGGACACCACTATGGCTACACCTTC.

V is TRBV20-1 and J is TRBJ2-5; no clear D. Germline lookup yields CDR1 DFQATT and CDR2 SNEGSKA (reference sequence). CDR3 length: 14 residues. V gave up 2 bases and J gave up 5 bases, with 15 bases separating them. CDR3 amino acids: CSARSTLVRETQYF. DNA of the CDR3: TGCAGTGCTAGATCCACATTGGTTCGGGAGACCCAGTACTTC.

On this clonotype: Sequence at one end of the junction differs from germline and may be a read error. The gene calls are TRBV11-1 and TRBJ1-2; D is unclear. Germline CDR1 reads SGHAT; CDR2 reads FQDESV (reference sequence). This CDR3 region has 16 residues. CDR3 DNA sequence: TGTGCCTGCAGGTATCTCAGAGAGGCGAATGACTATGGCTACACCTTC. Translating it yields CACRYLREANDYGYTF.

The chain employs TRBV29-1 and TRBJ2-5; tentatively, D is TRBD1 (5 bases). The V and J ends lost 4 bases and 5 bases respectively, with 11 bases between them. CDR1 and CDR2 from the germline V gene are SQVTM and ANQGSEA. The CDR3 contains 12 residues. CDR3 DNA sequence: TGCAGCGTTGCACAGGTCTATGAGACCCAGTACTTC. Translated: CSVAQVYETQYF.

J is TRBJ2-3 and V is TRBV20-1; D may be TRBD1 or TRBD2 (5 bases each). The CDR3 covers 9 residues. The V end lost 6 bases, the J end lost 9 bases, and 7 bases lay between the germline ends. The V gene's germline CDR1 is DFQATT and CDR2 SNEGSKA (reference sequence). As DNA, the CDR3 is TGCAGTGCGGGGGAAACGCAGTATTTT. Translated: CSAGETQYF.

The J gene is TRBJ1-4, the V gene TRBV6-6; D is unresolved. Germline V gives CDR1 MNHNY, CDR2 SVGAGI (reference sequence). V was clipped by 0 bases and J by 5 bases, with 4 bases between them. This CDR3 has 13 amino acids. The CDR3 nucleotides are TGTGCCAGCAGTTACTCCGGAAATGAAAAACTGTTTTTT. Protein product: CASSYSGNEKLFF.

The sample holds one count of this clonotype. The genes are TRBV29-1 and TRBJ2-1; TRBD1 might be the D (6 bases). Deletions cut 3 bases from V and 8 bases from J, with 11 bases between. This CDR3 has 12 residues. Germline V lookup: CDR1 SQVTM, CDR2 ANQGSEA. In DNA form, the CDR3 reads TGCAGCGTTGACAGGGGATGGGATGAGCAGTTCTTC. As protein: CSVDRGWDEQFF.

The rearrangement links TRBV6-6 to TRBJ1-5; tentative D call: TRBD1 (5 bases). CDR1 MNHNY and CDR2 SVGAGI come from the germline V gene (reference sequence). The CDR3 is made up of 15 amino acids. V shed 4 bases and J shed 3 bases, with 13 bases lying between them. CDR3 bases: TGTGCCAGCAGTTCGGGTGGCAGGGACAATCAGCCCCAGCATTTT. Residues: CASSSGGRDNQPQHF.

V gene TRBV5-5 combines with J gene TRBJ1-5; no reliable D call. V shed 2 bases and J shed 1 base, with 7 bases lying between them. The CDR3 sequence is 14 residues long. The germline V gene has CDR1 SGHKS and CDR2 YYEKEE (reference sequence). The CDR3 region has the DNA TGTGCCAGCAGCTTAGGGATAAGCAATCAGCCCCAGCATTTT. It encodes CASSLGISNQPQHF.

Turning to this clonotype: The junction departs from the called germline gene at one end, perhaps through a read error. The V call is TRBV11-2, the J call TRBJ2-2, with D possibly TRBD2 on 5 matching bases. The germline V gene has CDR1 SGHAT and CDR2 FQNNGV. The CDR3 is 20 residues long. The CDR3 spells CVSTPSFGQGLAINTGELFF. The CDR3 DNA reads as TGTGTCAGCACCCCCTCATTCGGCCAAGGGTTAGCGATAAACACCGGGGAGCTGTTTTTT.

In its sample, this clonotype was seen once. Since a much larger clone is just one base distant, this may be a read error. This is likely a read error, given that the CDR3 carries no conserved phenylalanine or tryptophan at its end. The V call is TRBV11-3, the J call TRBJ1-1; 7 nucleotides match TRBD1. V trimming: 4 bases; J trimming: 7 bases; junction bases outside the gene matches: 6. Germline V gives CDR1 SGHNT, CDR2 YENEEA. This CDR3 region has 13 residues. The CDR3 sequence is CASSSRRDSEAFV. CDR3 DNA: TGTGCCAGCAGCTCTCGTCGGGACAGTGAAGCTTTCGTT.

CDR3 region: CASSLWGSGANVLTF. In DNA form, the CDR3 reads TGTGCCAGCAGCTTATGGGGTTCTGGGGCCAACGTCCTGACTTTC. The chain uses TRBV11-2 and TRBJ2-6; D is uncertain. Per germline, CDR1 SGHAT and CDR2 FQNNGV. This CDR3 region has 15 residues. The V gene lost 2 bases and the J gene lost 1 base, with 6 bases spanning the gap.

The chain uses TRBV11-3 and TRBJ2-1; a weak D match, TRBD2 (6 bases). The J call may not be correct, given that the DNA end is closer to TRBJ2-5. The germline V gene has CDR1 SGHNT and CDR2 YENEEA. The CDR3 length is 15 residues. CDR3 in amino acids: CASSLWASEWETQYF. In DNA, the CDR3 is TGTGCCAGCAGCTTATGGGCTAGCGAGTGGGAGACCCAGTACTTC.

This clonotype was found once. No conserved phenylalanine or tryptophan ends this CDR3, so it is likely a read error. This sequence joins TRBV5-5 and TRBJ1-1, with a weak D call TRBD1 (5 bases). Germline assignment: CDR1 SGHKS and CDR2 YYEKEE (reference sequence). V lost 4 bases to trimming and J lost 4 bases, with 14 bases between them. This CDR3 has 14 residues. The chain's CDR3 is CASSPLLDSTEAFS. CDR3 sequence (DNA): TGTGCCAGCAGCCCTCTACTCGACAGCACTGAAGCTTTCTCT.